This passage covers 8 T cell receptor beta chains from one sample sequenced in a study of shared clonotypes between healthy human individuals. Assay used: immunoSEQ multiplex PCR; TCRdb lists only in-frame clones, some missing. The sample records over a million clones, 95% to 97% being singletons. The source material was naive CD4+ T cells sorted from blood. Subset: CD45RA+ positively selected. These receptors were taken from a man aged 25-45 years in good health.

V gene TRBV4-3 combines with J gene TRBJ2-7; 7 bases are shared with TRBD2. The V and J ends lost 1 base and 3 bases, in that order; junction bases with no gene match: 6. The CDR3 sequence is 15 residues long. From germline, CDR1 is LGHNA and CDR2 YSLEER. The CDR3 region has the DNA TGCGCCAGCAGCCAAGTAGCTAGCGGAAACTACGAGCAGTACTTC. Translated: CASSQVASGNYEQYF.

This chain links TRBV29-1 with TRBJ2-7, with D tentatively TRBD1 (5 bases). CDR3 length equals 13 residues. The germline CDR1 and CDR2 sequences are SQVTM and ANQGSEA. V lost 6 bases and J lost 1, with 13 bases in between. CDR3 sequence: CSVAPGLSYEQYF. Here the CDR3 DNA reads TGCAGCGTCGCCCCAGGGCTTTCCTACGAGCAGTACTTC.

V usage is TRBV18 and J usage is TRBJ2-1; 10 bases fit TRBD2. Losses at the gene ends were 5 bases for V and 1 base for J; bases not matched to a gene: 8. Germline V gene lookup returns CDR1 KGHSH and CDR2 LQKENI. The CDR3 is made up of 17 amino acids. As DNA, the CDR3 is TGTGCCAGCTCATCTAAGACTAGCGGGTATTCCTACAATGAGCAGTTCTTC. Protein sequence: CASSSKTSGYSYNEQFF.

This clone was recorded only once. The V and J genes are TRBV6-5 and TRBJ1-4; TRBD1 might be the D (5 bases). V lost 9 bases, J lost 5 bases, and 13 bases lay in between. Germline CDR1 and CDR2: MNHEY and SVGAGI. The CDR3 covers 13 residues. The CDR3 sequence: CASLGGLNEKLFF. The CDR3 coding sequence is TGTGCCAGTCTCGGGGGGTTAAATGAAAAACTGTTTTTT.

Note on this clone: Mismatch with germline at one junction end may stem from a read error. J is TRBJ2-4 and V is TRBV6-5; TRBD2 agrees at 8 bases. CDR3 size: 14 residues. From germline, CDR1 is MNHEY and CDR2 SVGAGI. CDR3 DNA: TGTGCCAGCAGTCCCGGACTAGCCAGAAACATTCAGTACTTC. Amino acids: CASSPGLARNIQYF.

A note on this clone: This same CDR3 is encoded by further DNA sequences in the sample. The genes are TRBV18 and TRBJ2-1, with no clear D. The V and J ends lost 0 bases and 4 bases respectively, with 4 bases between them. CDR1 and CDR2 from the germline V gene are KGHSH and LQKENI. This CDR3 spans 13 amino acids. CDR3 protein: CASSPPSYNEQFF. The CDR3 region has the DNA TGTGCCAGCTCACCACCCTCTTACAATGAGCAGTTCTTC.

The genes are TRBV19 and TRBJ2-5; perhaps TRBD2 as D (5 bases). The CDR3 is 13 amino acids. Trimming stripped 9 bases from V and 7 bases from J, with 18 bases between. The germline gives CDR1 LNHDA, CDR2 SQIVND (reference sequence). This CDR3 reads CASSRGSLGTQYF. Written as DNA, the CDR3 is TGTGCCAGCAGCCGGGGTTCCCTGGGGACCCAGTACTTC.

The chain is built from TRBV6-5 and TRBJ1-5; D possibly corresponds to TRBD1 (5 bases). V shed 7 bases and J shed 3 bases, with 13 bases lying between them. Germline V gene lookup returns CDR1 MNHEY and CDR2 SVGAGI. This CDR3 comprises 14 residues. The CDR3 reads CASTGAGPNQPQHF. In nucleotides, the CDR3 is TGTGCCAGCACGGGTGCGGGACCCAATCAGCCCCAGCATTTT.